A few counts support the clone carrying this T cell receptor beta chain. Its cognate antigen is unknown. The ends lost 0 bases at V and 0 bases at J; junction bases unmatched: 6. The CDR3 consists of 17 residues. CDR1 is GTSNPN, CDR2 SVGIG, per germline (reference sequence). This entry belongs to a study of T cell responses to AZD1222 COVID-19 vaccine. TCRdb's copy holds only in-frame clones and misses some; the assay was immunoSEQ multiplex PCR. In the table there are under 20,000 clones, roughly nine tenths of which are singletons. Study-wide results and caveats: Clonal diversity was possibly underestimated, and white British individuals and females predominated among donors. There were repertoire samples only from the period after the peak T cell response. Only six individuals given AZD1222 were seropositive at baseline. Within unmutated variant regions lay the reported targets of nearly half of spike-specific TCRs.

The chain recombines TRBV30 with TRBJ1-5; TRBD1 agrees at 9 bases. The origin of this receptor is an adult who received the AZD1222 COVID-19 vaccine. This specimen was peripheral blood, taken 28 days after the second AZD1222 dose. The CDR3 is CAWSVRDRVISNQPQHF. The CDR3 nucleotides are TGTGCCTGGAGTGTACGGGACAGGGTTATTAGCAATCAGCCCCAGCATTTT.